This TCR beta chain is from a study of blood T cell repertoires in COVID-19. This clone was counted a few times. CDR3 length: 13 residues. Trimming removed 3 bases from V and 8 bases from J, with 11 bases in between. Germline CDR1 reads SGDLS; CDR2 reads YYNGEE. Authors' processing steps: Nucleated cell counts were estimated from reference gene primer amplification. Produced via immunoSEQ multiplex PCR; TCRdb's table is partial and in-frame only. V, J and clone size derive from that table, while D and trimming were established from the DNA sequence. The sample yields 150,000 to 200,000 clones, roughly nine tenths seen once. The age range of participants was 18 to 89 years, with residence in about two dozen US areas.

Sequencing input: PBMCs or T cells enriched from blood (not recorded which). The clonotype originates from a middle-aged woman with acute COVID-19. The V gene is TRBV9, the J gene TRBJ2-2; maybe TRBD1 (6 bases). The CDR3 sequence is CASSDRVSGELFF. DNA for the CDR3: TGTGCCAGCAGCGACAGGGTATCTGGGGAGCTGTTTTTT.